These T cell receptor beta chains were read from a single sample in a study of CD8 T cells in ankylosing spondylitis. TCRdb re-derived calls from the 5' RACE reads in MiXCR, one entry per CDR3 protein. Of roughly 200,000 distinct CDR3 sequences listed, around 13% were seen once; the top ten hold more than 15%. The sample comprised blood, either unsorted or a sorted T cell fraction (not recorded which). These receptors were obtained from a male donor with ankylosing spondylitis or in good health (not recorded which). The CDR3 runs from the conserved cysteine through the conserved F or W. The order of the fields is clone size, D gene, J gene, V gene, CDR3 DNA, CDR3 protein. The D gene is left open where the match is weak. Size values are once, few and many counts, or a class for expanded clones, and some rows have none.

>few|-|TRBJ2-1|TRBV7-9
TGTGCCAGCAGCGCCCGCGGAGGGGAAACCTACAATGAGCAGTTCTTC
CASSARGGETYNEQFF
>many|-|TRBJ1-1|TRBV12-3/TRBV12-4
TGTGCCAGCCTCCGACAGGAGATGAACACTGAAGCTTTCTTT
CASLRQEMNTEAFF
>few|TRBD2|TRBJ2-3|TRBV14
TGTGCCAGCAGCCAAGATGTAGGATTCCGAGCGGGGGAAATCACAGATACGCAGTATTTT
CASSQDVGFRAGEITDTQYF
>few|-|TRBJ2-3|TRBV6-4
TGTGCCAGCAGCTCAGGGGATAGGACAGATACGCAGTATTTT
CASSSGDRTDTQYF
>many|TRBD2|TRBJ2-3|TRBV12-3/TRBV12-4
TGTGCCAGCAAGAGAGCGGGGGCAGGAGATACGCAGTATTTT
CASKRAGAGDTQYF
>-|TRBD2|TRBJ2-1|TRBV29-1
TGCAGCGTTGTGGGGTCTACGGGACTAAAGCATTACAATGAGCAGTTCTTC
CSVVGSTGLKHYNEQFF
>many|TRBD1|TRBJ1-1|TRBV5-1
TGCGCCAGCAGCTGGACAGGGCCCTTGAACACTGAAGCTTTCTTT
CASSWTGPLNTEAFF
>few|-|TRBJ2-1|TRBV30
TGTGCCTGGAGTGTTTTCGGGACGGATGAGCAGTTCTTC
CAWSVFGTDEQFF
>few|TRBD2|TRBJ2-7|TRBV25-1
TGTGCCAGTGGTACTAGCGGCCTGTCCTACGAGCAGTACTTC
CASGTSGLSYEQYF
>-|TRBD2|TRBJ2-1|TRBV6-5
TGTGCCAGCAGTTACTCCCGTCTAGCGGGGGGAGACAATGAGCAGTTCTTC
CASSYSRLAGGDNEQFF
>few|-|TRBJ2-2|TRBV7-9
TGTGCCAGCAGCTTAGACAGAGGCTCGAACACCGGGGAGCTGTTTTTT
CASSLDRGSNTGELFF